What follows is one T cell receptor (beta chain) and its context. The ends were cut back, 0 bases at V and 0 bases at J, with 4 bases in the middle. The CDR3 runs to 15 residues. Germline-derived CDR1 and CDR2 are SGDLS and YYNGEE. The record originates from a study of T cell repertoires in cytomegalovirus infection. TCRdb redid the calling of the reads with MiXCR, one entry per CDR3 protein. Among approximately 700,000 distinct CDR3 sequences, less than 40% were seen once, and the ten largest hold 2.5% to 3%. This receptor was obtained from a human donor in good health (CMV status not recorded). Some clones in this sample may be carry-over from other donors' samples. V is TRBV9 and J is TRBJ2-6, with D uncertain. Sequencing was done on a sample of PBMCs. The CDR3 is CASSVGASGANVLTF. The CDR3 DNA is TGTGCCAGCAGCGTAGGTGCCTCTGGGGCCAACGTCCTGACTTTC.